Below, one T cell receptor beta chain is given with its context. The data stem from a study of control samples from healthy donors and cancer patients. Assay used: immunoSEQ multiplex PCR; TCRdb lists only in-frame clones, some missing. The repertoire holds 60,000 to 70,000 clones, with 84% as singletons. The CDR3 covers 17 residues. Per the germline V gene, CDR1 is PRHDT and CDR2 is FYEKMQ (reference sequence). V was pared by 2 bases and J by 1 base, with 17 bases between. Sequencing input: PBMCs. J is TRBJ1-1 and V is TRBV13; maybe TRBD1 (5 bases). This receptor was obtained from a woman in her forties or fifties with lung cancer. The CDR3 protein is CASSLLPQGEGNTEAFF. The CDR3 coding sequence is TGTGCCAGCAGCTTATTACCGCAGGGAGAAGGGAACACTGAAGCTTTCTTT.